Sequencing of this T cell receptor beta chain was carried out in a study of cytomegalovirus exposure and HLA in healthy donors. Across the whole study: When 350 to 500 donors were genotyped, around 77% of them were found to fall in the Caucasian-associated ancestry cluster.

Broader study findings: The authors enumerated over 150 TCR beta chains as linked to cytomegalovirus.

Vbeta (60) and Jbeta (13) primers were used in the PCR. Profiling relied on immunoSEQ multiplex PCR, and the TCRdb table lists in-frame clones only, not all of them. The sample has approximately 100,000 clones, roughly three fifths seen once. To note about this clone: Its specificity is not known.

The sequenced sample consisted of PBMCs. The TCR comes from a man aged 25 to 45 in good health and CMV-seropositive.

The CDR3 bases are TGTGCCAGTAGTATATGGGGGGGAGTGCAAGATGAGCAGTTCTTC. It encodes CASSIWGGVQDEQFF. The chain couples TRBV19 to TRBJ2-1, with 7 bases that match TRBD2. With V trimmed by 2 bases and J by 8 bases, 9 bases remained unmatched. The CDR3 runs 15 residues. CDR1 LNHDA and CDR2 SQIVND come from the germline V gene (reference sequence). The full variable domain, completed using reference TRBV19 and TRBJ2-1, is DGGITQSPKYLFRKEGQNVTLSCEQNLNHDAMYWYRQDPGQGLRLIYYSQIVNDFQKGDIAEGYSVSREKKESFPLTVTSAQKNPTAFYLCASSIWGGVQDEQFFGPGTRLTVL.